The 11 T cell receptor beta chains listed next were all sequenced from one sample in a study of blood T cell repertoires in COVID-19. TCRdb's copy holds only in-frame clones and misses some; the assay was immunoSEQ multiplex PCR. The sample consists of tens of thousands of clones, approximately 83% of them appearing once. Sequenced sample: peripheral blood. These receptor sequences come from a man younger than 40 with COVID-19, enrolled during active disease.

The rearrangement joins TRBV3-1 (or the pseudogene TRBV3-2) to TRBJ1-1, with TRBD1 matching 8 bases. Looked up from germline, CDR1 is LGHDT and CDR2 is YNNKEL (reference sequence). Germline trimming cut 4 bases from V and 5 bases from J; bases unmatched to any gene: 9. This CDR3 comprises 15 residues. The CDR3 loop is CASSRLQGARTEAFF. The DNA of the CDR3 is TGTGCCAGCAGCCGTCTCCAGGGGGCACGGACTGAAGCTTTCTTT.

The gene calls are TRBV28 and TRBJ1-5; 8 nucleotides align to TRBD1. The CDR3 runs 14 residues. The V gene's germline CDR1 is MDHEN and CDR2 SYDVKM. J lost 2 bases, V lost 7 bases, and 4 bases had no gene match. Here the CDR3 DNA reads TGTGCCAGCAACAGGGGGGCCGGCAATCAGCCCCAGCATTTT. Translated, it gives CASNRGAGNQPQHF. Combining the CDR3 with reference TRBV28 and TRBJ1-5 gives the whole variable domain DVKVTQSSRYLVKRTGEKVFLECVQDMDHENMFWYRQDPGLGLRLIYFSYDVKMKEKGDIPEGYSVSREKKERFSLILESASTNQTSMYLCASNRGAGNQPQHFGDGTRLSIL.

The rearrangement joins TRBV27 to TRBJ2-7; 8 bases are a match to TRBD1. Germline trimming cut 3 bases from V and 6 bases from J; bases unmatched to any gene: 4. Germline CDR1 and CDR2: MNHEY and SMNVEV (reference sequence). This CDR3 comprises 13 residues. The CDR3 nucleotides are TGTGCCAGCAGTTTGGCCGACAGGGGCGAGCAGTACTTC. This translates into CASSLADRGEQYF.

This chain joins TRBV7-3 and TRBJ2-1; D gene ambiguous. V dropped 0 bases and J dropped 10 bases, with 7 bases sitting between them. This CDR3 has 12 residues. Per the germline V gene, CDR1 is SGHTA and CDR2 is FQGTGA. The CDR3 DNA reads TGTGCCAGCAGCTTAACGTTACGGGAGCAGTTCTTC. This sequence encodes CASSLTLREQFF.

This clone occurred a few times. The V call is TRBV15, the J call TRBJ1-6, with a possible D match to TRBD1 (6 bases). This CDR3 spans 16 amino acids. Trimming took off 1 base at V and 8 bases at J, with 15 bases between the two ends. CDR1 is LNHNV and CDR2 is YYDKDF in the germline V gene (reference sequence). The CDR3, as DNA: TGTGCCACCAGCAGAGGGGGTCAGGGGTCTTATTCACCCCTCCACTTT. It codes for CATSRGGQGSYSPLHF.

The V gene is TRBV18, the J gene TRBJ1-1; D is perhaps TRBD1 (6 bases). Trimming cost V 4 bases and J 3 bases, with 6 bases left between them. The germline gives CDR1 KGHSH, CDR2 LQKENI. The CDR3 extends over 12 amino acids. The CDR3: CASSQGDTEAFF. Written as DNA, the CDR3 is TGTGCCAGCTCACAGGGGGACACTGAAGCTTTCTTT.

This chain connects TRBV21-1 to TRBJ2-2; whether TRBD1, the table's D call, matches the DNA was not checked. TRBV21-1 is annotated as a pseudogene. The CDR3 has 16 amino acids. CDR3 coding DNA: TGTGCCAGCACCCCCTCCGGGACAGGGGGGACTGGGGAGCTGTTTTTT. Amino acid sequence: CASTPSGTGGTGELFF.

The genes are TRBV27 and TRBJ2-3, with D possibly TRBD1 on 5 matching bases. The length of the CDR3 is 15 residues. The V gene lost 5 bases and the J gene lost 1 base, with 13 bases spanning the gap. The germline V gene has CDR1 MNHEY and CDR2 SMNVEV (reference sequence). The CDR3 sequence is CASSPLGHGTDTQYF. As DNA, the CDR3 is TGTGCCAGCAGTCCCTTGGGGCACGGCACAGATACGCAGTATTTT.

This clone was detected only a few times. This likely came from a read error, as a far larger clone is one base away. This chain connects TRBV9 to TRBJ2-5; the D gene is possibly TRBD2 (5 bases). The CDR3 extends over 14 amino acids. CDR1 and CDR2 from the germline V gene are SGDLS and YYNGEE. Trimming took off 7 bases at V and 3 bases at J, with 16 bases between the two ends. The CDR3 DNA is TGTGCCAGCTGCCCAGACGACGGGGAAGAGACCCAGTACTTC. Protein product: CASCPDDGEETQYF.

J is TRBJ2-1 and V is TRBV29-1; maybe TRBD2 (8 bases). Germline V gene sequence: CDR1 SQVTM, CDR2 ANQGSEA. The germline V and J ends were trimmed by 5 bases and 5 bases, with 16 bases remaining between them. The CDR3 totals 14 residues. CDR3 nucleotides: TGCAGCGTTCGGGGGGGACAGACGAACAATGAGCAGTTCTTC. Translation gives CSVRGGQTNNEQFF.

This chain joins TRBV10-2 and TRBJ2-1, with 12 nucleotides matching TRBD2. The ends lost 8 bases at V and 2 bases at J; junction bases unmatched: 4. CDR3 size: 15 residues. The V gene's germline CDR1 is WSHSY and CDR2 SAAADI. The CDR3 is CASQLAGGAYNEQFF. CDR3 DNA: TGCGCCAGCCAACTAGCGGGAGGCGCCTACAATGAGCAGTTCTTC.